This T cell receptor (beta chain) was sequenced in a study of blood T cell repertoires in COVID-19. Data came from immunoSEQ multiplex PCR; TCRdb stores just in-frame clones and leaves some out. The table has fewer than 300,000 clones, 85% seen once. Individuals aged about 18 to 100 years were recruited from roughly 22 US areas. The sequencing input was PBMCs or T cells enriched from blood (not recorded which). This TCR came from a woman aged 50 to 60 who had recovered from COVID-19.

The CDR3 DNA sequence: TGTGCCAGCAGCCTAACCTCGGACACTGAAGCTTTCTTT. It codes for CASSLTSDTEAFF. The chain has TRBV9 and TRBJ1-1; unclear D gene. The CDR3 has 13 residues. Trimming shortened V by 4 bases and J by 3 bases, and 10 bases separated the two germline ends. Germline V gene data show CDR1 as SGDLS and CDR2 as YYNGEE.